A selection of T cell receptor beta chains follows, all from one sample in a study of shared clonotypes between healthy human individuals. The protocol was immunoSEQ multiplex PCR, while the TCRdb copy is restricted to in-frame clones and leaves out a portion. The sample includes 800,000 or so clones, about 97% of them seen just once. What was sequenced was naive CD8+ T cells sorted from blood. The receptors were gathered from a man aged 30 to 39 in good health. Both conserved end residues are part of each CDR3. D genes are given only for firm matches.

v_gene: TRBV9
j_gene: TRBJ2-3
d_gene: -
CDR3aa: CASSGGATSTDTQYF

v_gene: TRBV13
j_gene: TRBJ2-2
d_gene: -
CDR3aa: CASSLGRAGELFF

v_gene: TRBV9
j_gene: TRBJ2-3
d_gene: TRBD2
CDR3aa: CASSVGGGRRSDTQYF

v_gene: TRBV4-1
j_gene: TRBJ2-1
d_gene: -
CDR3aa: CASSPKGSSSYNEQFF

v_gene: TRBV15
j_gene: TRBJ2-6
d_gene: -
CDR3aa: CATSRDTLSGANVLTF

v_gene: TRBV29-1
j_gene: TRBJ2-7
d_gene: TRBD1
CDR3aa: CSVETGGSYEQYF

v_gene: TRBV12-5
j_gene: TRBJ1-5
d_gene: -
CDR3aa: CASSGGQISEPQHF

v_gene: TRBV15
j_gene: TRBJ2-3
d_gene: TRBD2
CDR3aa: CATAKAGDTDTQYF

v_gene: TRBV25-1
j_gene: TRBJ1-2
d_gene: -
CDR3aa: CASSVLGESGYTF

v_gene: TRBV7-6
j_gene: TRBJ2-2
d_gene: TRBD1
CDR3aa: CASSPTGGPGELFF

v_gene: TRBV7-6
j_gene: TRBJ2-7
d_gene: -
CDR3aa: CASSPGIRYEQYF

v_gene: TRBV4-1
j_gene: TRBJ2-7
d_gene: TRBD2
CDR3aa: CASSQAPGRGTYEQYF

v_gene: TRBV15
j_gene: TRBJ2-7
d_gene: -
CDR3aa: CATSPPGRTYEQYF

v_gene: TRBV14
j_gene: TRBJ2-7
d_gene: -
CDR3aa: CASSPPGAGLYEEQYF

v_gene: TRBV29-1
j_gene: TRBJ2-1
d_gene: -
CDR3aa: CSVEVPSSYNEQFF

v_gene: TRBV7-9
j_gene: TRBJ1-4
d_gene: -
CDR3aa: CASSLVQGVLFSTNEKLFF

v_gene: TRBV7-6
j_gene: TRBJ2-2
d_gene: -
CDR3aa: CASSLGGFGGELFF

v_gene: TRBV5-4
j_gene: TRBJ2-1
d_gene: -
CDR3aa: CASSYQRDPEFF

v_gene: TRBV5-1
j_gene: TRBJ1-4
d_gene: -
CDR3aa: CASRLDRNEKLFF

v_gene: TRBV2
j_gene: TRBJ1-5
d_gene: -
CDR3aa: CASSDPRVGNQPQHF

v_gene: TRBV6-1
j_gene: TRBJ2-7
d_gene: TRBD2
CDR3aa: CGSGRALYEQYF

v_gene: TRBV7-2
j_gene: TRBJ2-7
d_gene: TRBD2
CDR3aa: CASSLSLREESSYEQYF

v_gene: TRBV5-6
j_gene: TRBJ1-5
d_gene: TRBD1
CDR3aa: CASSKTGTQPQHF

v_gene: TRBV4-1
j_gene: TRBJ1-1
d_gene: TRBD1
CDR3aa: CASSQVTGGTDHTEAFF

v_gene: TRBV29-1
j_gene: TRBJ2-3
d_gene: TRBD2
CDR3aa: CSGSGLDVSTDTQYF

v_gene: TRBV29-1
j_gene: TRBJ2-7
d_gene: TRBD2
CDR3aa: CSVEDGGVQSYEQYF

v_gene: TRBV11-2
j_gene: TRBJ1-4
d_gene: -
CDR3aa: CASSIKGGAYNEKLFF

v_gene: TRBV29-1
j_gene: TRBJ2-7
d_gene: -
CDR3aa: CSVEGRSNNYEQYF

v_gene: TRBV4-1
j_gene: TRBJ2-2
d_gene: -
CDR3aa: CASSQLSVGGDHPGELFF

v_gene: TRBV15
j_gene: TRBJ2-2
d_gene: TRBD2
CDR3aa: CATSSPGGENTGELFF

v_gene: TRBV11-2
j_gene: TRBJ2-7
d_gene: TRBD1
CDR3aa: CASSRPGTGLYEQYF

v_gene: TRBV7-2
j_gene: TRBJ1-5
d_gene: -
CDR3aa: CASSLGVGSNQPQHF

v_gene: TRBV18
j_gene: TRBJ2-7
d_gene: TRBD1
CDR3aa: CASSPPTGLLIF

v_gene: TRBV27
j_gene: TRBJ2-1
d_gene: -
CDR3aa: CASSTRQVFHYNEQFF

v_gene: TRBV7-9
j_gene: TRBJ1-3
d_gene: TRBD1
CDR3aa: CASSSGQGASGNTIYF

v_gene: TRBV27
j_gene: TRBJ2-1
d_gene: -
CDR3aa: CATCRDNNEQFF

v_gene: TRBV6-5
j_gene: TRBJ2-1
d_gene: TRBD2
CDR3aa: CATSRGTSGIEGIF

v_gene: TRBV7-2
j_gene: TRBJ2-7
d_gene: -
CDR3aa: CASSLVWDRSYEQYF

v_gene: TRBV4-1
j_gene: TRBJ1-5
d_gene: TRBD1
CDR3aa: CASSQPGTVNQPQHF

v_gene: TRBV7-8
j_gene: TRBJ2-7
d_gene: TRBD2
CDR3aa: CASSLQRGSSYEQYF

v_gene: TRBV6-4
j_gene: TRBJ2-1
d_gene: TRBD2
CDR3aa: CASSPREVVLNEQFF

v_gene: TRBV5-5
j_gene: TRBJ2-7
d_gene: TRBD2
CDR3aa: CASSRKSSGSYEQYF

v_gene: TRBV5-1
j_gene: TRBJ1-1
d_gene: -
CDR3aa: CASSLAGSTEAFF

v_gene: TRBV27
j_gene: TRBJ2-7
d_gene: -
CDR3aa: CASSSLPPYPTEQYF

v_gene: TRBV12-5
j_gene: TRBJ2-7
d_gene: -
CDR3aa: CASGADNTPRGEQYF

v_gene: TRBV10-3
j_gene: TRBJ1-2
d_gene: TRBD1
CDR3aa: CAIRTGRIPNYGYTF

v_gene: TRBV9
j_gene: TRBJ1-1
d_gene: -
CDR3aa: CASSVAKVGTEAFF

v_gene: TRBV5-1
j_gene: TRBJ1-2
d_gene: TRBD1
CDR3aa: CASSSIQGAFGYTF